This T cell receptor beta chain was captured by sequencing in a study of vaccination and CD4 T cells after COVID-19. Across the whole study: Post-COVID samples were collected a median around 100 days following diagnosis, spanning 35 to 161.

The V segment lost 4 bases and the J segment 8 bases; nucleotides outside the gene matches: 5. Germline-derived CDR1 and CDR2 are ENHRY and SYGVKD. The CDR3 is made up of 13 amino acids. Indicated treatment: approximately 9-day PBMC culture with coronavirus spike peptide pools or control peptides (ViraFEST assay). With regard to this clonotype: What it binds is unknown.

At the Johns Hopkins FTIC core, DNA taken from cultured CD4+ T cells was sequenced by way of the Oncomine TCR Beta short-read assay. A single record per CDR3 protein comes from TCRdb applying MiXCR to the PCR reads. The sample carries 15,000 to 20,000 distinct CDR3 sequences, approximately 60% recorded once. The sample taken for sequencing was CD4+ T cells from blood, cultured in vitro. The receptor was isolated from a human donor who had recovered from COVID-19. The chain links TRBV10-3 to TRBJ1-5, with 7 bases aligning to TRBD1. The CDR3 DNA follows: TGTGCCATCAGTGGAGTCGGACAGGAGCCCCAGCATTTT. This translates into CAISGVGQEPQHF.